The clone carrying this TCR beta chain was observed once. Its antigen is currently unknown. PCR was performed using 60 Vbeta and 13 Jbeta primers. Authors' analysis steps: There were about 80 million unique TCR beta chains by a later count, and around 10 million of them were shared. The data were produced by immunoSEQ multiplex PCR, yet TCRdb's version contains in-frame clones alone and is incomplete. V and J calls and clone size come straight from that table; D and trimming were deduced from the DNA. The table shows 150,000 to 200,000 clones, with more than 65% occurring only once. CDR1 and CDR2 from the germline V gene are MNHEY and SMNVEV (reference sequence). The CDR3 loop spans 14 amino acids. The ends were cut back, 3 bases at V and 9 bases at J, with 15 bases in the middle. The data stem from a study of cytomegalovirus exposure and HLA in healthy donors. Regarding the study as a whole: Reportedly, TCR beta sequences accurately predicted HLA-A and HLA-B alleles in most subjects. Donor immune exposure was known only as CMV serostatus.

The sequencing input was PBMCs. The chain combines TRBV27 with TRBJ2-1, with D possibly TRBD2 on 5 matching bases. The sequence was collected from a woman in her 30s in good health and CMV-seropositive. The CDR3 spells CASSFSGLGSEQFF. Here the CDR3 DNA reads TGTGCCAGCAGTTTCTCCGGACTGGGGAGTGAGCAGTTCTTC.